The clone carrying this TCR beta chain was seen repeatedly, ten times or more. The data originate from a study of T cells after yellow fever vaccination. CDR1 and CDR2 (germline): MNHEY, SVGAGI. The CDR3 totals 16 residues. Losses at the gene ends were 5 bases for V and 6 bases for J; bases not matched to a gene: 13. One entry per CDR3 protein, called by TCRdb with MiXCR from the 5' RACE reads. The data show 350,000 to 450,000 distinct CDR3 sequences, with over 5% seen just once and 15% held by the top ten. The sample here was PBMCs, taken 5 days after the yellow fever booster vaccination. The receptor was derived from a man under 40 who received the YFV17D yellow fever vaccine. V usage is TRBV6-5 and J usage is TRBJ2-3; 8 positions match TRBD2. The CDR3 protein is CASSRRLARGLDTQYF. CDR3 DNA: TGTGCCAGCAGTCGCCGACTAGCGAGGGGGTTGGATACGCAGTATTTT.